These 27 T cell receptor beta chains came from one sample sequenced in a study of shared clonotypes between healthy human individuals. TCRdb's table, derived via immunoSEQ multiplex PCR, lists solely in-frame clones and lacks some. The repertoire includes millions of clones, approximately 94% of them detected once, and 0.14% sits in the top ten. Sequences were obtained from naive CD4+ T cells sorted from blood. Subset noted: CD45RA+ positively selected. The receptors here all came from a man aged 18 to 35 in good health.

V usage is TRBV7-8 and J usage is TRBJ2-4, with TRBD1 matching 7 bases. CDR3 size: 15 residues. Germline CDR1 reads SGHVS; CDR2 reads FQNEAQ. Trimming cost V 5 bases and J 8 bases; bases outside gene matches: 12. CDR3 loop: CASSPTGIETDIQYF. CDR3 nucleotide sequence: TGTGCCAGCAGCCCGACAGGGATTGAAACGGACATTCAGTACTTC.

The chain's CDR3 is CASSETRTVSTYEQYF. The CDR3 DNA sequence: TGCGCCAGCAGTGAAACTCGGACAGTCTCAACCTACGAGCAGTACTTC. The chain carries TRBV10-1 and TRBJ2-7; possible D gene TRBD1, 6 bases. Germline V lookup: CDR1 WNHNN, CDR2 SYGVQD (reference sequence). V lost 3 bases and J lost 2, with 17 bases in between. CDR3 length equals 16 residues.

This clone has just one count. The chain combines TRBV5-1 with TRBJ2-3; the match to TRBD2 covers 8 bases. Trimming at V came to 4 bases and at J to 7 bases, leaving 5 bases not matched to a gene. CDR1 is SGHRS and CDR2 is YFSETQ in the germline V gene. The length of the CDR3 is 13 residues. The CDR3 nucleotides read TGCGCCAGCAGCCGGGAGGGTATAAATACGCAGTATTTT. This encodes CASSREGINTQYF.

This chain uses TRBV30 with TRBJ2-7; 7 positions agree with TRBD2. Germline CDR1 and CDR2: GTSNPN and SVGIG (reference sequence). The CDR3 consists of 14 residues. Germline trimming cut 0 bases from V and 3 bases from J; bases unmatched to any gene: 5. The CDR3 coding sequence is TGTGCCTGGAGTGTCGGGCGGGGGTTCTACGAGCAGTACTTC. This translates into CAWSVGRGFYEQYF.

V gene TRBV6-6 combines with J gene TRBJ1-2; tentative D call: TRBD1 (5 bases). The V gene lost 8 bases and the J gene lost 8 bases, with 27 bases spanning the gap. The germline V gene encodes CDR1 MNHNY and CDR2 SVGAGI (reference sequence). This CDR3 region has 16 residues. In DNA, the CDR3 is TGTGCCAGCGATGCAACGGGAAGGGGAATTACTATGGGCTACACCTTC. Protein product: CASDATGRGITMGYTF.

CDR3 sequence: CASSLGPRADRGLGTEAFF. For the CDR3, the DNA is TGCGCCAGCAGCTTGGGCCCCAGGGCGGACAGGGGGCTGGGCACTGAAGCTTTCTTT. V is TRBV5-1 and J is TRBJ1-1; 11 bases are a match to TRBD1. The ends lost 0 bases at V and 4 bases at J; junction bases unmatched: 14. This CDR3 is 19 amino acids long. CDR1 and CDR2 (germline): SGHRS, YFSETQ.

With regard to this clone: Distinct nucleotide sequences in the sample also encode this CDR3. The chain carries TRBV18 and TRBJ1-2, with 9 bases fitting TRBD1. CDR1 and CDR2 (germline): KGHSH, LQKENI. CDR3 length equals 14 residues. V dropped 3 bases and J dropped 5; count of bases not matched to a gene: 4. The CDR3 DNA reads TGTGCCAGCTCACCGGAGGGACAGGGATATGGCTACACCTTC. Translating gives CASSPEGQGYGYTF. The full variable domain, completed using reference TRBV18 and TRBJ1-2, is NAGVMQNPRHLVRRRGQEARLRCSPMKGHSHVYWYRQLPEEGLKFMVYLQKENIIDESGMPKERFSAEFPKEGPSILRIQQVVRGDSAAYFCASSPEGQGYGYTFGSGTRLTVV.

The chain combines TRBV7-2 with TRBJ2-5; D gene uncertain. This CDR3 is 15 amino acids long. From germline, CDR1 is SGHTA and CDR2 FQGNSA. V lost 3 bases and J 5 bases, leaving 16 bases between the germline ends. The CDR3 here is CASSFAGRLEETQYF. CDR3 DNA sequence: TGTGCCAGCAGCTTTGCCGGGCGGCTAGAGGAGACCCAGTACTTC.

The CDR3 protein is CASTKGDRTDTQYF. The CDR3 bases are TGCGCCAGCACGAAGGGGGATCGCACAGATACGCAGTATTTT. This rearrangement joins TRBV4-1 to TRBJ2-3, with a weak D call TRBD1 (6 bases). V lost 7 bases to trimming and J lost 1 base, with 12 bases between them. The CDR3 spans 14 residues. Looked up from germline, CDR1 is MGHRA and CDR2 is YSYEKL.

The J gene is TRBJ1-2, the V gene TRBV5-5; unclear D gene. This CDR3 comprises 13 residues. CDR1 is SGHKS and CDR2 is YYEKEE in the germline V gene (reference sequence). V was shortened by 3 bases and J by 4 bases, with 10 bases between the two germline ends. The DNA of the CDR3 is TGTGCCAGCAGCTATGACATGATCTATGGCTACACCTTC. This codes for CASSYDMIYGYTF.

This clone was observed a single time. The chain carries TRBV19 and TRBJ2-5, with D possibly matching TRBD2 (5 bases). The germline gives CDR1 LNHDA, CDR2 SQIVND (reference sequence). Trimming removed 6 bases from V and 5 bases from J, with 13 bases in between. The CDR3 runs to 13 residues. As DNA, the CDR3 is TGTGCCAGTAGAAGGGTCGGGGTGGAGACCCAGTACTTC. Protein sequence: CASRRVGVETQYF. Drawing the rest from reference TRBV19 and TRBJ2-5, the complete variable domain is DGGITQSPKYLFRKEGQNVTLSCEQNLNHDAMYWYRQDPGQGLRLIYYSQIVNDFQKGDIAEGYSVSREKKESFPLTVTSAQKNPTAFYLCASRRVGVETQYFGPGTRLLVL.

This chain joins TRBV5-4 and TRBJ2-3, with no clear D. V lost 6 bases and J lost 0, with 23 bases in between. From germline, CDR1 is SGHNT and CDR2 YYREEE (reference sequence). The CDR3 covers 18 residues. CDR3 DNA: TGTGCCAGCACCAAAGTAGCCGGGTCCCGAGCTAGCACAGATACGCAGTATTTT. Amino acids: CASTKVAGSRASTDTQYF.

The rearrangement uses TRBV4-1 and TRBJ2-3; tentatively, D is TRBD2 (6 bases). From germline, CDR1 is MGHRA and CDR2 YSYEKL. The CDR3 sequence is 17 residues long. V dropped 1 base and J dropped 1 base, with 15 bases sitting between them. DNA of the CDR3: TGCGCCAGCAGCCAAGTCTACCTAGCGTACCGCACAGATACGCAGTATTTT. Amino acid sequence: CASSQVYLAYRTDTQYF.

The chain uses TRBV6-6 and TRBJ2-3; 7 bases map to TRBD1. The CDR3 loop spans 13 amino acids. V was clipped by 8 bases and J by 8 bases; unmatched bases: 10. The germline V gene has CDR1 MNHNY and CDR2 SVGAGI (reference sequence). CDR3 amino acids: CASSGGPASTQYF. CDR3 in DNA: TGTGCCAGCTCAGGGGGACCGGCCTCTACGCAGTATTTT.

J is TRBJ1-4 and V is TRBV5-4; 7 positions match TRBD1. J was trimmed by 5 bases and V by 4 bases; bases with no gene match: 2. The CDR3 is made up of 13 amino acids. Germline assignment: CDR1 SGHNT and CDR2 YYREEE (reference sequence). CDR3 bases: TGTGCCAGCAGCGTGGGACAGAATGAAAAACTGTTTTTT. This gives the protein CASSVGQNEKLFF.

This chain links TRBV29-1 with TRBJ2-1; TRBD1 agrees at 7 bases. The V and J ends lost 6 bases and 5 bases, in that order; junction bases with no gene match: 19. This CDR3 is 17 amino acids long. Germline V gives CDR1 SQVTM, CDR2 ANQGSEA. CDR3 region: CSVTYRGSGLKDNEQFF. The CDR3, as DNA: TGCAGCGTAACCTACAGGGGAAGCGGCCTCAAGGACAATGAGCAGTTCTTC.

The chain couples TRBV28 to TRBJ1-1; maybe TRBD1 (5 bases). The germline gives CDR1 MDHEN, CDR2 SYDVKM. Trimming removed 7 bases from V and 10 bases from J, with 19 bases in between. The CDR3 is made up of 13 amino acids. The CDR3 region is CASTLGSAGTAFF. The CDR3 DNA reads as TGTGCCAGCACCTTAGGGTCCGCGGGGACAGCTTTCTTT.

This chain connects TRBV19 to TRBJ2-1; no firm D call. Germline loops: CDR1 LNHDA, CDR2 SQIVND (reference sequence). This CDR3 comprises 12 residues. The V end lost 6 bases, the J end lost 10 bases, and 13 bases lay between the germline ends. CDR3 sequence reads: CASRTYGNEQFF. CDR3 DNA sequence: TGTGCCAGTAGGACCTACGGAAACGAGCAGTTCTTC.

The chain has TRBV19 and TRBJ2-3; no clear D. Germline values: CDR1 LNHDA, CDR2 SQIVND (reference sequence). The V end lost 5 bases, the J end lost 1 base, and 19 bases lay between the germline ends. There are 17 residues in the CDR3. In DNA, the CDR3 is TGTGCCAGTAGTCCCGTGGGTCCCGGCCGAGGCACAGATACGCAGTATTTT. This gives the protein CASSPVGPGRGTDTQYF. Filled out from reference TRBV19 and TRBJ2-3, the complete variable domain reads DGGITQSPKYLFRKEGQNVTLSCEQNLNHDAMYWYRQDPGQGLRLIYYSQIVNDFQKGDIAEGYSVSREKKESFPLTVTSAQKNPTAFYLCASSPVGPGRGTDTQYFGPGTRLTVL.

The chain carries TRBV2 and TRBJ2-2, with D perhaps matching TRBD2 (6 bases). This CDR3 region has 15 residues. V was shortened by 1 base and J by 6 bases, with 12 bases between the two germline ends. The germline V gene has CDR1 SNHLY and CDR2 FYNNEI. The CDR3 loop reads CASSEGLAKAGELFF. DNA for the CDR3: TGTGCCAGCAGTGAAGGCCTAGCGAAGGCCGGGGAGCTGTTTTTT.

This rearrangement joins TRBV4-3 to TRBJ1-2; 7 bases map to TRBD1. Looked up from germline, CDR1 is LGHNA and CDR2 is YSLEER. CDR3 size: 15 residues. V was clipped by 1 base and J by 4 bases; unmatched bases: 6. CDR3 residues: CASSQVVGQLYGYTF. The CDR3 DNA reads as TGCGCCAGCAGCCAAGTAGTGGGACAGCTCTATGGCTACACCTTC.

The CDR3 reads CASSQKHYEQYF. CDR3 coding DNA: TGCGCCAGCAGCCAAAAACACTACGAGCAGTACTTC. V usage is TRBV5-1 and J usage is TRBJ2-7, with D unclear. Germline loops: CDR1 SGHRS, CDR2 YFSETQ. The CDR3 runs 12 residues. V was clipped by 4 bases and J by 3 bases, with 8 bases between them.

The V gene is TRBV7-2, the J gene TRBJ1-1; no reliable D call. Germline CDR1 reads SGHTA; CDR2 reads FQGNSA. Trimming left V 4 bases short and J 1 base short, with 16 bases between. CDR3 length equals 16 residues. CDR3 nucleotide sequence: TGTGCCAGCAGCTCCACGAGGCGGGTGGGGAACACTGAAGCTTTCTTT. The encoded protein is CASSSTRRVGNTEAFF.

The rearrangement joins TRBV28 to TRBJ2-5; D uncertain. The V end was cut by 6 bases, the J end by 1 base, with 3 bases between. The length of the CDR3 is 11 residues. Per germline, CDR1 MDHEN and CDR2 SYDVKM. CDR3: CASRIQETQYF. The CDR3 bases are TGTGCCAGCAGAATCCAAGAGACCCAGTACTTC.

J is TRBJ1-1 and V is TRBV6-1; D call uncertain. The V end lost 5 bases, the J end lost 9 bases, and 10 bases lay between the germline ends. This CDR3 has 11 amino acids. Germline V gene lookup returns CDR1 MNHNS and CDR2 SASEGT. Written as DNA, the CDR3 is TGTGCCAGCAGTCAGCCTATGAAAGCTTTCTTT. Protein: CASSQPMKAFF.

Of note for this clone: The sample holds other DNA sequences that translate to the same CDR3. This chain joins TRBV5-6 and TRBJ2-7; 9 positions agree with TRBD1. Germline CDR1 SGHDT, CDR2 YYEEEE. Unmatched junction bases numbered 1, after V lost 0 bases and J lost 0 bases. The CDR3 runs 15 residues. The CDR3 sequence is CASSLGQGGSYEQYF. CDR3 nucleotide sequence: TGTGCCAGCAGCTTGGGACAGGGGGGCTCCTACGAGCAGTACTTC.

V usage is TRBV30 and J usage is TRBJ2-1, with 10 bases matching TRBD2. V trimming: 3 bases; J trimming: 4 bases; junction bases outside the gene matches: 9. Per the germline V gene, CDR1 is GTSNPN and CDR2 is SVGIG (reference sequence). This CDR3 has 16 residues. CDR3 coding DNA: TGTGCCTGGAGCCTTGACCTAGCGGGAGCGTACAATGAGCAGTTCTTC. It encodes CAWSLDLAGAYNEQFF.